This entry features one TCR beta chain sequence. As yet, its antigen is unknown. TCRdb's table, derived via immunoSEQ multiplex PCR, lists solely in-frame clones and lacks some. The table lists fewer than 50,000 clones, about 88% of them singletons. This sample is part of a study of graft-versus-host responses after intestinal transplantation. Study conclusions and caveats: Declines in HvG clones occurring early post-transplant were associated with peak circulating GvH clone levels.

V was clipped by 0 bases and J by 5 bases; unmatched bases: 3. CDR3 length: 15 residues. The germline CDR1 and CDR2 sequences are SGHNT and YYREEE (reference sequence). The source was unstimulated CD4+ T cells sorted from spleen or lymph node cells, collected before transplant. This chain joins TRBV5-4 and TRBJ2-1; 9 nucleotides align to TRBD2. This sequence originates from a human donor who was the organ donor for an intestinal transplant. Written as DNA, the CDR3 is TGTGCCAGCAGCTTGGTGAAGCGGGGGGACAATGAGCAGTTCTTC. Encoded protein: CASSLVKRGDNEQFF.